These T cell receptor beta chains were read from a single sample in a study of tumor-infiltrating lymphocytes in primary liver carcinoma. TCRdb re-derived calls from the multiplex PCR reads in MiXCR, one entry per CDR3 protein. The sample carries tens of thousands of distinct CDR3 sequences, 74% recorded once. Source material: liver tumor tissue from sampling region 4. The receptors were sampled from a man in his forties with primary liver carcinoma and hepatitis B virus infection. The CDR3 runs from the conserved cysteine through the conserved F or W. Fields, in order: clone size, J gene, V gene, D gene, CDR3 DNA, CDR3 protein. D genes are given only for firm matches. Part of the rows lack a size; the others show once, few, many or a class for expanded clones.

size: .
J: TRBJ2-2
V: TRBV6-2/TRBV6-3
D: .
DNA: TGTGTCAGCAGCTACTCGGACACCGGGGAGCTGTTTTTT
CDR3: CVSSYSDTGELFF

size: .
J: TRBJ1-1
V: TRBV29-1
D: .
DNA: TGCAGCGTTCGGGTGAGGTGGGGAATGAACGCTGAAGCTTTCTTT
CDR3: CSVRVRWGMNAEAFF

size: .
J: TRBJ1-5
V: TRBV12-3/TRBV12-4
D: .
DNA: TGTGCAAGCGGTCGTAACCGCTATCAGCCCCAGCATTTT
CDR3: CASGRNRYQPQHF

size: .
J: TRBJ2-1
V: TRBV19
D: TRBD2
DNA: TGTGCCAGCGCGGGACTAGCGCCATACAATGACCAGCTCTTC
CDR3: CASAGLAPYNDQLF

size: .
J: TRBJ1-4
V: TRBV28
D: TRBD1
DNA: TGTGCCAACAGTTTTGGGGACAGATTTGCAACTGATGAAAAACTGTTTTTT
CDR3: CANSFGDRFATDEKLFF

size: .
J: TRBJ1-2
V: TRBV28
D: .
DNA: TGTACCAGCAGTAGGACCGAAGGCTACACCTTC
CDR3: CTSSRTEGYTF

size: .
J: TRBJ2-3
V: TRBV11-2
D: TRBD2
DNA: TGTGCCAGCAGCGAGGCCCCACAGAGACTAGCGGTCACGGATATGCTGTATTTT
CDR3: CASSEAPQRLAVTDMLYF

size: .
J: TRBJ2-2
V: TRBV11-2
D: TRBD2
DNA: TGTGCCAGCAGCTTACTAGCGGGGAACACTGGGGAGCTGTTTTTT
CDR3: CASSLLAGNTGELFF

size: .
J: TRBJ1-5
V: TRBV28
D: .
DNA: TGTACCAGCAGTCGGACAGCCACGAATCAGCCCCAACATTTT
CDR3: CTSSRTATNQPQHF

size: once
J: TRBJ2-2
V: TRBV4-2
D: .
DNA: TGTGCCAGCTGCCAAGTGGGGAACACCGGGAAGCTGTTGTTT
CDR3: CASCQVGNTGKLLF

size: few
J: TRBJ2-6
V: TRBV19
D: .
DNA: TGTGCCAGTAGTATAACTGGGGGGGCAATCTTCTCTGGGGCCAACATCCTGACTTTC
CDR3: CASSITGGAIFSGANILTF

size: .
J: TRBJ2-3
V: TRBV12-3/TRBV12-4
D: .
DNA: TGTGCCAGCAGTCCTATCGCCTCGTTCTCAGAAACGCAGTATTTT
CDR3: CASSPIASFSETQYF

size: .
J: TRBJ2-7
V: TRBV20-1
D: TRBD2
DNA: TGCATTGCTCGGGGGGGTGGGGGGAGCTACGAGCAGTACTTC
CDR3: CIARGGGGSYEQYF

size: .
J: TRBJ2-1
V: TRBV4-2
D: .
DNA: TGTGCCAGCAGCCAGGATTGGATTACCGGCGCTGAGCAGTTCTTC
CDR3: CASSQDWITGAEQFF

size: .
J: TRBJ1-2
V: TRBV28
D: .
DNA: TGTGCCAGCAGCTTTAAGGGGGGAGCGGGCAGCCACACCTTC
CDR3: CASSFKGGAGSHTF

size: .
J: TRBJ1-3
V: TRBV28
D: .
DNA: TGTGCCGGCATGGGTGGCTATGGGAACACCATATATTTT
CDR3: CAGMGGYGNTIYF

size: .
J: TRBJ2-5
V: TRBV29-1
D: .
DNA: TGCAGCGTTGAATTCCCCGCCCAAGAGACCCAGTACTTC
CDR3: CSVEFPAQETQYF

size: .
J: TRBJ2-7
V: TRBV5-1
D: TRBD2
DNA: TGCGCCAGCAGCTTGGATCGTGGTAGCGGGAGATTCCTCCCTGAGCTGTACTTC
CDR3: CASSLDRGSGRFLPELYF

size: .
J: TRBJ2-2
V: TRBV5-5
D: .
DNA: TGTGCCAGCAGCATAGTCCCCGGAGTTGGGACCGTGGAGCTGTTTTTT
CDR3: CASSIVPGVGTVELFF

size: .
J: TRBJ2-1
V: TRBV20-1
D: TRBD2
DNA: TGCAGTGCTTTTGACCCGGGACTAGGCGTGTATGAGCAGTTCTTC
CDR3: CSAFDPGLGVYEQFF

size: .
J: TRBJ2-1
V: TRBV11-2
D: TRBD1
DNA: TGTGCCAGCGGCTTTAGGGGGCCACTAGACAATGAGCAATTCTTC
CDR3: CASGFRGPLDNEQFF

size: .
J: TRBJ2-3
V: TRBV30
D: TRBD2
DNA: TGTGCCTGGATCTCCGGACTAGCGGGATCCGTCACAGGTACGCAGTATTTT
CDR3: CAWISGLAGSVTGTQYF

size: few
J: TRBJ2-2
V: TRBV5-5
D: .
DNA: TGTGCCAACAACTTTAACCTAAACACCGGGGAGCTGTTTTTT
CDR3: CANNFNLNTGELFF

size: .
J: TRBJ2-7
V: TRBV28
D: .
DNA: TGTGCCAGCAGCCTGATTAGCAGGAGCACCTACGAGCAGTACTTC
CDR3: CASSLISRSTYEQYF

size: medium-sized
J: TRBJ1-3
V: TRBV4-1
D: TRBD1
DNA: TGCGCCAGCAGTCCTACAGGGGGTACTGGAAACACCATATATTTT
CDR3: CASSPTGGTGNTIYF

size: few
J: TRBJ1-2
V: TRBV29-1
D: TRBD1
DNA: TGCAGCGTTGAAGTAAGCAGGGGGAATGGCTACGCCTTC
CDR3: CSVEVSRGNGYAF

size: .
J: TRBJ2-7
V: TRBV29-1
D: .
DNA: TGCAGTGTTGGAGGGAAGGGGCTCGAGAAGTATTTC
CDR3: CSVGGKGLEKYF

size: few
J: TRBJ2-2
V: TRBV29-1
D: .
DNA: TGCAGCGCCAAGGGGAACGGGGAGCTGTTTTTT
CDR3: CSAKGNGELFF

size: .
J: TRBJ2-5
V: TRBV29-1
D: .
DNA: TGCAGCGTTGAATCCGGGGCGGGTAGAACGGAGACCCAGTACTTC
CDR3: CSVESGAGRTETQYF

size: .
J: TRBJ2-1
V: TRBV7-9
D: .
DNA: TGTGCCAGGAGCTCTCGTAGTTTCGGGAGAACCTACAATGAGCAGTTCTTC
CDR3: CARSSRSFGRTYNEQFF

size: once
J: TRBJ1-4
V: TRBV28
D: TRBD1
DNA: TGTGACAACAGTCTCGGACAGGGCGCTAATGAAAAACTGTTTTTT
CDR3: CDNSLGQGANEKLFF